The present T cell receptor beta chain was sequenced within a study of tumor-infiltrating lymphocytes in primary liver carcinoma. Study conclusions and caveats: Unsorted bulk sampling ruled out any CD4+ versus CD8+ repertoire comparison.

From 450 to 550 ng total RNA, TCR beta cDNA was generated with a primer in the constant region. Slightly modified ARM-PCR, run as three nested multiplex PCR rounds, produced the TCR beta libraries. One entry per CDR3 protein, called by TCRdb with MiXCR from the multiplex PCR reads. The sample yields approximately 210,000 distinct CDR3 sequences, less than 65% seen once. About this clonotype itself: Its cognate antigen is unknown.

Germline DNA was also extracted, and blood RNA was taken from unsorted whole blood. Sample: peripheral blood. The origin of this receptor is a woman aged 55-69 years with primary liver carcinoma and hepatitis B virus infection.

DNA of the CDR3: TGTGCCAGCTCACCATATTCCCAAGGGACTGAAGCTTTCTTT. Amino acids: CASSPYSQGTEAFF. J is TRBJ1-1 and V is TRBV18; unclear D gene. The germline V gene has CDR1 KGHSH and CDR2 LQKENI. Trimming cost V 2 bases and J 5 bases, with 12 bases left between them. This CDR3 is 14 amino acids long.